Listed below are T cell receptor beta chains from one sample, sequenced in a study of CD8+CD57+ T cells in acquired aplastic anemia. One entry per CDR3 protein results from TCRdb running MiXCR on the reads. The profile shows hundreds of thousands of distinct CDR3 sequences, approximately 70% of them singletons. The sequencing sample was made of sorted CD4+, CD8+, or CD8+CD57+ T cells (not recorded which) from PBMCs. The receptors stem from a human donor in good health, serving as a control. Both conserved end residues are part of each CDR3. The D gene is left open where the match is weak. The size entry is marked missing in some rows and otherwise reads once, few, many or a size class.

CDR3 length: 13
D gene: TRBD1
clone size: once
V gene: TRBV20-1
J gene: TRBJ1-2
CDR3 DNA: TGCAGTGCTAGTGCACAGGGGTACACTGGCTACACCTTC
CDR3 protein: CSASAQGYTGYTF

CDR3 length: 12
D gene: -
clone size: -
V gene: TRBV5-1
J gene: TRBJ1-1
CDR3 DNA: TGCGCCAGCAGCTTTACTTCAGCTACGCATTTCTTT
CDR3 protein: CASSFTSATHFF

CDR3 length: 14
D gene: TRBD1
clone size: few
V gene: TRBV18
J gene: TRBJ1-1
CDR3 DNA: TGTGCCAGCTCTACAACAACAGGGGCCACTGAAGCTTTCTTT
CDR3 protein: CASSTTTGATEAFF

CDR3 length: 16
D gene: -
clone size: -
V gene: TRBV5-1
J gene: TRBJ1-2
CDR3 DNA: TGCGCCAGCAGCTTGGCAAGTCGGCTAGGCCTCTATGGCTACACCTTC
CDR3 protein: CASSLASRLGLYGYTF

CDR3 length: 15
D gene: TRBD1
clone size: many
V gene: TRBV5-1
J gene: TRBJ1-5
CDR3 DNA: TGCGCCAGCAGCTTGGATGTGACAGGGGATCAGCCCCAGCATTTT
CDR3 protein: CASSLDVTGDQPQHF

CDR3 length: 15
D gene: TRBD2
clone size: -
V gene: TRBV25-1
J gene: TRBJ2-7
CDR3 DNA: TGTGCCAGCAGCTTAATAGCGGGGGGGCGTTCCGAGCAGTACTTC
CDR3 protein: CASSLIAGGRSEQYF

CDR3 length: 13
D gene: -
clone size: -
V gene: TRBV10-3
J gene: TRBJ2-7
CDR3 DNA: TGTTCGAGCAGGAGAGCTGACTCCTACGAGCAGTACTTC
CDR3 protein: CSSRRADSYEQYF

CDR3 length: 16
D gene: TRBD1
clone size: few
V gene: TRBV11-2
J gene: TRBJ1-6
CDR3 DNA: TGTGCCAGCAGCTCCAGGGGGAGCTCCTATAATTCACCCCTCCACTTT
CDR3 protein: CASSSRGSSYNSPLHF

CDR3 length: 17
D gene: -
clone size: -
V gene: TRBV7-2
J gene: TRBJ2-3
CDR3 DNA: TGTGCCAGCAGCTTAGTCGGGCGCAGCCATGGCACGTATACGCAGTATTTT
CDR3 protein: CASSLVGRSHGTYTQYF

CDR3 length: 15
D gene: -
clone size: -
V gene: TRBV12-3/TRBV12-4
J gene: TRBJ1-1
CDR3 DNA: TGTGCCAGCAGTTTAGCCGGGACATGGGACACTGAAGCTTTCTTT
CDR3 protein: CASSLAGTWDTEAFF

CDR3 length: 16
D gene: TRBD1
clone size: -
V gene: TRBV7-7
J gene: TRBJ1-1
CDR3 DNA: TGTGCTAGCACCTTCAGAGCGGGACAGGAAGAGACCCAGGCTTTCTTT
CDR3 protein: CASTFRAGQEETQAFF

CDR3 length: 14
D gene: -
clone size: -
V gene: TRBV5-8
J gene: TRBJ2-5
CDR3 DNA: TGTGCCAGCAGCTTAGTGCCGGAGAGAGAGACCCAGTACTTC
CDR3 protein: CASSLVPERETQYF

CDR3 length: 16
D gene: -
clone size: -
V gene: TRBV20-1
J gene: TRBJ1-4
CDR3 DNA: TGCAGTGCTAGACGACGGGGCACAGAGGGGAATGAAAAACTGTTTTTT
CDR3 protein: CSARRRGTEGNEKLFF

CDR3 length: 13
D gene: -
clone size: -
V gene: TRBV7-2
J gene: TRBJ2-1
CDR3 DNA: TGTGCCAGCAGCCCGAGGGGAGATAATGAGCAGTTCTTC
CDR3 protein: CASSPRGDNEQFF

CDR3 length: 15
D gene: -
clone size: -
V gene: TRBV7-3
J gene: TRBJ1-4
CDR3 DNA: TGTGCCAGCAGCGCGGCAGGGGACACAGATACGAAGTATTTTTTT
CDR3 protein: CASSAAGDTDTKYFF

CDR3 length: 13
D gene: -
clone size: -
V gene: TRBV7-3
J gene: TRBJ1-1
CDR3 DNA: TGTGCCAGCAGCACCTCAGGGGACCCTGATGCTTTCTTT
CDR3 protein: CASSTSGDPDAFF

CDR3 length: 16
D gene: -
clone size: many
V gene: TRBV3-1
J gene: TRBJ2-2
CDR3 DNA: TGTGCCAGCAGCCCCCGACGTGGGGGGAACACCGGGGAGCTGTTTTTT
CDR3 protein: CASSPRRGGNTGELFF

CDR3 length: 12
D gene: -
clone size: -
V gene: TRBV7-8
J gene: TRBJ1-3
CDR3 DNA: TGTGCCAGCAGCTTAGAAGGGAGCACCATATATTTT
CDR3 protein: CASSLEGSTIYF

CDR3 length: 12
D gene: -
clone size: many
V gene: TRBV12-3/TRBV12-4
J gene: TRBJ1-1
CDR3 DNA: TGTGCCAACCAAGCACTAAACACTGAAGCTTTCTTT
CDR3 protein: CANQALNTEAFF

CDR3 length: 16
D gene: -
clone size: -
V gene: TRBV19
J gene: TRBJ1-4
CDR3 DNA: TGTGCCAGTAGTACCACCGCAGGGCCCGGGAATGAAAAACTGTTTTTT
CDR3 protein: CASSTTAGPGNEKLFF

CDR3 length: 13
D gene: TRBD2
clone size: -
V gene: TRBV9
J gene: TRBJ2-2
CDR3 DNA: TGTGCCAGCATTTCCGGGACCGGGGGGGCGCTGATTTTT
CDR3 protein: CASISGTGGALIF

CDR3 length: 15
D gene: -
clone size: many
V gene: TRBV20-1
J gene: TRBJ2-3
CDR3 DNA: TGCAGTGCTAGATCCAGTCCTTTCGGTGGGGATACGCAGTATTTT
CDR3 protein: CSARSSPFGGDTQYF

CDR3 length: 15
D gene: -
clone size: -
V gene: TRBV7-7
J gene: TRBJ1-1
CDR3 DNA: TGTGCCAGCAGCTTGAGACATGAGGGAACCCCTGGAGGTTTCTTT
CDR3 protein: CASSLRHEGTPGGFF

CDR3 length: 15
D gene: TRBD1
clone size: -
V gene: TRBV15
J gene: TRBJ1-1
CDR3 DNA: TGTGCCGCCAGCCTGAGAGAGGGGGCAGGCACTGAGGCTTTCTTT
CDR3 protein: CAASLREGAGTEAFF

CDR3 length: 12
D gene: TRBD1
clone size: -
V gene: TRBV19
J gene: TRBJ1-6
CDR3 DNA: TGTGCCAGTAGTACCACAGGGGCTGACGCGTTCTTT
CDR3 protein: CASSTTGADAFF

CDR3 length: 14
D gene: -
clone size: many
V gene: TRBV7-2
J gene: TRBJ1-1
CDR3 DNA: TGTGCCAGCAGCCGGATGGGCCGGGACACTGAAGCTTTCTTT
CDR3 protein: CASSRMGRDTEAFF

CDR3 length: 15
D gene: -
clone size: many
V gene: TRBV9
J gene: TRBJ2-3
CDR3 DNA: TGTGCCAGCAGCCCGCGTGGGGGACCCACAGATACGCAGTATTTT
CDR3 protein: CASSPRGGPTDTQYF

CDR3 length: 12
D gene: -
clone size: -
V gene: TRBV20-1
J gene: TRBJ1-4
CDR3 DNA: TGCAGTGCAAAACCCCAGCGGGGGGGACTGTTTTTT
CDR3 protein: CSAKPQRGGLFF

CDR3 length: 12
D gene: -
clone size: -
V gene: TRBV20-1
J gene: TRBJ2-5
CDR3 DNA: TGCAGTGCTAGCAGCGTAAGAGAGACCCAGTACTTC
CDR3 protein: CSASSVRETQYF

CDR3 length: 11
D gene: -
clone size: many
V gene: TRBV2
J gene: TRBJ1-2
CDR3 DNA: TGTGCCAGCAGCGCCAGGGTCCTCGCGACCTTC
CDR3 protein: CASSARVLATF